The 14 T cell receptor beta chains given below trace back to one sample, sequenced in a study of blood T cell repertoires in COVID-19. Using immunoSEQ multiplex PCR, the repertoire was profiled, and TCRdb retains in-frame clones only, with some absent. The sample yields 120,000 or so clones, about nine tenths seen once. Source material: peripheral blood. The receptors here all came from a woman in her 70s with acute or convalescent COVID-19.

The V gene is TRBV10-3, the J gene TRBJ2-2, with D perhaps matching TRBD2 (6 bases). The CDR3 consists of 16 residues. CDR1 is ENHRY, CDR2 SYGVKD, per germline. The V gene lost 3 bases and the J gene lost 0 bases, with 11 bases spanning the gap. Written as DNA, the CDR3 is TGTGCCATCAGTGAATTCGCGGGGACGAACACCGGGGAGCTGTTTTTT. Amino acids: CAISEFAGTNTGELFF.

J is TRBJ1-4 and V is TRBV5-1, with unresolved D. Trimming removed 0 bases from V and 0 bases from J, with 6 bases in between. CDR3 length: 15 amino acids. Germline V gene lookup returns CDR1 SGHRS and CDR2 YFSETQ. This CDR3 is CASSLESPTNEKLFF. For the CDR3, the DNA is TGCGCCAGCAGCTTGGAGAGCCCAACTAATGAAAAACTGTTTTTT. The variable domain in full, completed from reference TRBV5-1 and TRBJ1-4, reads KAGVTQTPRYLIKTRGQQVTLSCSPISGHRSVSWYQQTPGQGLQFLFEYFSETQRNKGNFPGRFSGRQFSNSRSEMNVSTLELGDSALYLCASSLESPTNEKLFFGSGTQLSVL.

The J gene is TRBJ2-1, the V gene TRBV3-1 (or the pseudogene TRBV3-2); TRBD1 aligns across 7 bases. Unmatched junction bases numbered 16, after V lost 3 bases and J lost 5 bases. The CDR3 is made up of 18 amino acids. Germline-derived CDR1 and CDR2 are LGHDT and YNNKEL (reference sequence). The DNA of the CDR3 is TGTGCCAGCAGCCACCCAACCTCGAGGGCAGGGGGTGACAATGAGCAGTTCTTC. Translated: CASSHPTSRAGGDNEQFF.

In its sample, this clone was seen a few times. The chain joins TRBV6-5 to TRBJ1-1, with 8 bases fitting TRBD1. V lost 5 bases, J lost 5 bases, and 1 base stayed unmatched. CDR1 and CDR2 from the germline V gene are MNHEY and SVGAGI. The CDR3 loop spans 12 amino acids. The CDR3 DNA reads TGTGCCAGCAGTCGACAGGGGACTGAAGCTTTCTTT. Its translation: CASSRQGTEAFF.

V gene TRBV19 combines with J gene TRBJ1-4; possibly TRBD1 for D (6 bases). The CDR3 is 14 amino acids. The V and J ends lost 6 bases and 5 bases respectively, with 13 bases between them. Germline-derived CDR1 and CDR2 are LNHDA and SQIVND (reference sequence). DNA for the CDR3: TGTGCCAGTAGGGTACAGGGAGGGAATGAAAAACTGTTTTTT. Encoded protein: CASRVQGGNEKLFF.

The chain's CDR3 is CATSDGQGYGYTF. The CDR3 DNA reads TGTGCCACCAGTGACGGACAGGGCTATGGCTACACCTTC. The genes are TRBV24-1 and TRBJ1-2; 8 nucleotides agree with TRBD1. CDR3 length equals 13 residues. V trimming: 4 bases; J trimming: 4 bases; junction bases outside the gene matches: 1. The germline V gene has CDR1 KGHDR and CDR2 SFDVKD.

The chain uses TRBV28 and TRBJ1-2; TRBD1 aligns across 8 bases. Unmatched junction bases numbered 11, after V lost 4 bases and J lost 4 bases. The CDR3 extends over 16 amino acids. From germline, CDR1 is MDHEN and CDR2 SYDVKM. CDR3 nucleotides: TGTGCCAGCAGTTCCCGGGACAGGAGGGGAGCCTATGGCTACACCTTC. Protein: CASSSRDRRGAYGYTF.

The chain carries TRBV5-3 and TRBJ2-3, with 13 bases aligning to TRBD2. TRBV5-3 is classed as an ORF, of uncertain function. V dropped 0 bases and J dropped 0; count of bases not matched to a gene: 7. This CDR3 contains 19 residues. In nucleotides, the CDR3 is TGTGCCAGAAGCTTGGGACTAGCGGGGGGCGAATCTAGCACAGATACGCAGTATTTT. Its translation is CARSLGLAGGESSTDTQYF.

V gene TRBV5-1 combines with J gene TRBJ2-7, with TRBD1 identical over 7 bases. With 0 bases clipped from V and 2 bases from J, the junction kept 2 bases outside the gene matches. Germline V lookup: CDR1 SGHRS, CDR2 YFSETQ. The CDR3 length is 14 residues. The CDR3 sequence is CASSLGQGPYEQYF. The CDR3 DNA follows: TGCGCCAGCAGCTTGGGACAGGGCCCCTACGAGCAGTACTTC. The complete variable domain, with remaining parts taken from reference TRBV5-1 and TRBJ2-7, reads KAGVTQTPRYLIKTRGQQVTLSCSPISGHRSVSWYQQTPGQGLQFLFEYFSETQRNKGNFPGRFSGRQFSNSRSEMNVSTLELGDSALYLCASSLGQGPYEQYFGPGTRLTVT.

The chain is built from TRBV4-1 and TRBJ1-4, with D perhaps TRBD1 (6 bases). This CDR3 region has 16 residues. V was cut by 0 bases and J by 8 bases, with 16 bases left in between. The V gene's germline CDR1 is MGHRA and CDR2 YSYEKL. CDR3 coding DNA: TGCGCCAGCAGCCAAGATAGAGGGGGATGGGGAGAAAAACTGTTTTTT. Protein sequence: CASSQDRGGWGEKLFF.

V gene TRBV18 combines with J gene TRBJ1-1; D ambiguous. This CDR3 has 14 residues. Germline lookup yields CDR1 KGHSH and CDR2 LQKENI. The V end lost 4 bases, the J end lost 0 bases, and 9 bases lay between the germline ends. The CDR3 spells CASSQAGLNTEAFF. The CDR3 nucleotides read TGTGCCAGCTCACAAGCAGGATTGAACACTGAAGCTTTCTTT.

This chain uses TRBV25-1 with TRBJ2-7, with 10 nucleotides matching TRBD1. Trimming at V came to 4 bases and at J to 3 bases, leaving 9 bases not matched to a gene. Germline CDR1 and CDR2: MGHDK and SYGVNS. This CDR3 has 16 residues. Here the CDR3 reads CASSAYRQGAGYEQYF. The CDR3 DNA sequence: TGTGCCAGCAGTGCATATCGACAGGGGGCCGGCTACGAGCAGTACTTC.

V usage is TRBV12-3 or TRBV12-4 and J usage is TRBJ1-5; perhaps TRBD1 as D (5 bases). Trimming cost V 6 bases and J 4 bases, with 7 bases left between them. The length of the CDR3 is 12 residues. This CDR3 is CASRGLNQPQHF. The CDR3 DNA follows: TGTGCCAGCAGGGGACTGAATCAGCCCCAGCATTTT.

Details on this clone: The same CDR3 is also encoded by other DNA sequences in this sample. This rearrangement joins TRBV5-1 to TRBJ2-7; possibly TRBD1 for D (5 bases). Per germline, CDR1 SGHRS and CDR2 YFSETQ. Trimming cost V 3 bases and J 4 bases, with 5 bases left between them. The CDR3 spans 11 residues. The CDR3 sequence: CASSSGYEQYF. Here the CDR3 DNA reads TGCGCCAGCAGCTCAGGGTACGAGCAGTACTTC.